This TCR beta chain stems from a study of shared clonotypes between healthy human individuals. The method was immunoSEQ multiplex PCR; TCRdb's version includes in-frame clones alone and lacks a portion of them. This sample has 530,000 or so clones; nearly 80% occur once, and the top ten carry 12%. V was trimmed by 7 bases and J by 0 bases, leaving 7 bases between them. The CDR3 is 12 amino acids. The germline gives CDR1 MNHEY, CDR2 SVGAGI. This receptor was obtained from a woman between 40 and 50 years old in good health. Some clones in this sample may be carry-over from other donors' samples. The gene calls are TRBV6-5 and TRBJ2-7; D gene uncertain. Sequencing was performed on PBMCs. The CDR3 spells CASMRSSYEQYF. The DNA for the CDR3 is TGTGCCAGCATGCGCAGCTCCTACGAGCAGTACTTC.